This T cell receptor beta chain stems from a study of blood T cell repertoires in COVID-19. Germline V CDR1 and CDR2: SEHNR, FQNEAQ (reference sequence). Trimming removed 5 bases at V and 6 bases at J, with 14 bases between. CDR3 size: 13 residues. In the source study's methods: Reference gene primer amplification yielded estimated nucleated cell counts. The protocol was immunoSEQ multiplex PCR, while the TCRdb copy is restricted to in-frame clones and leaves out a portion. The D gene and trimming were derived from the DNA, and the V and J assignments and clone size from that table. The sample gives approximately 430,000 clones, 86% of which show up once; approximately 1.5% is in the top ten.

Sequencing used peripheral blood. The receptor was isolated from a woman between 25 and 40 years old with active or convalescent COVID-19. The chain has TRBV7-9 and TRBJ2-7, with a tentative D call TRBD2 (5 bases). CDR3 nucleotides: TGTGCCAGCAGCGATGGCGGGTCTGCCGAGCAGTACTTC. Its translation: CASSDGGSAEQYF.